This T cell receptor (beta chain) was retrieved from a study of T cells in Graves' hyperthyroidism and ophthalmopathy. Study-wide points: Ophthalmopathy got predicted by the model a median about six months before its onset.

Researchers took RNA transcripts and amplified the TCR beta CDR3 regions from them. Researchers ran a first-round RT-PCR on the TCR CDR3 using the HTBI primer set. TCRdb passed the multiplex PCR reads through MiXCR, listing each CDR3 protein once. The sample shows 690,000 or so distinct CDR3 sequences, about 19% of them seen only once. This CDR3 has 15 residues. In germline, CDR1 is MNHEY, CDR2 SVGEGT. The J segment lost 5 bases and the V segment lost 4 bases, leaving 10 bases of the junction unmatched. Worth noting for this clonotype: Its antigen is undetermined. Being one base from a much bigger clone, this may be a read error.

The sample consisted of blood. The V gene is TRBV6-2 or TRBV6-3, the J gene TRBJ2-7, with 8 bases lining up with TRBD2. The clonotype was recovered from a woman between 45 and 65 years old with Graves' hyperthyroidism that later progressed to Graves' ophthalmopathy. The CDR3 region is CASSSPAGATHEQYF. CDR3 nucleotide sequence: TGTGCCAGCAGTTCTCCAGCGGGGGCAACTCACGAGCAGTACTTC.